This TCR beta chain was profiled in a study of T-cell reconstitution after alpha-beta-depleted transplantation in children. Unique molecular identifiers were incorporated during preparation of the TCRbeta library. TCRdb re-derived calls from the PCR reads in MiXCR, one entry per CDR3 protein. The sample carries about 610,000 distinct CDR3 sequences, roughly a tenth recorded once. As for this clonotype: It may be a read error: a sequence one base away is much more abundant.

There are 15 residues in the CDR3. From germline, CDR1 is DFQATT and CDR2 SNEGSKA (reference sequence). This chain links TRBV20-1 with TRBJ2-3, with D perhaps being TRBD1 or TRBD2 (5 bases each). The input for sequencing was PBMCs from the stem cell graft donor, taken from the stem cell graft. The clonotype originates from a human donor who donated a stem cell graft to a child with acute myeloid leukemia. Written as DNA, the CDR3 is TGCAGTGCCCCACCCCGGGGACGGACCACAGATACGCGGTATTTT. This gives the protein CSAPPRGRTTDTRYF.